This TCR beta chain was profiled in a study of early T cells in non-severe SARS-CoV-2 infection. About the study: Sequencing input comprised bulk RNA from unsorted whole blood; chain pairing was not available.

Molecules of cDNA were individually given unique molecular identifiers that were attached to them. MiXCR, applied by TCRdb to the 5' RACE reads, yields one record per CDR3 protein. This table has about 77,000 distinct CDR3 sequences, around 17% appearing once. Sequencing used whole blood. The TCR was taken from an adult who was a healthcare worker with PCR-confirmed SARS-CoV-2 infection or an uninfected control (not recorded which).

CDR3 nucleotides: TGTGCCAGCAGCTTAGATCCGGGACAGGGACTTAACTATGGCTACACCTTC. Its translation is CASSLDPGQGLNYGYTF. J is TRBJ1-2 and V is TRBV7-9, with 9 nucleotides matching TRBD1. The CDR3 contains 17 residues. The ends lost 1 base at V and 1 base at J; junction bases unmatched: 7. Germline V gene lookup returns CDR1 SEHNR and CDR2 FQNEAQ (reference sequence).